This T cell receptor beta chain was recorded in a study of T cell responses to AZD1222 COVID-19 vaccine. The assay was immunoSEQ multiplex PCR, and TCRdb's table has in-frame clones only and misses some. The sample shows roughly 160,000 clones, roughly 90% of them seen only once. Between the trimmed V and J ends, which lost 11 bases and 1 base, there was a span of 15 bases. CDR1 and CDR2 (germline): MNHEY, SVGAGI. This CDR3 has 14 amino acids. This clone is labeled as large. Antigen specificity is unknown. The study, taken as a whole, reports: Breadth and depth of Spike-specific TCRs rose after two AZD1222 doses.

The chain couples TRBV6-5 to TRBJ1-3; the D is unclear. The input for sequencing was peripheral blood, taken on day 0 of AZD1222 vaccination. This receptor was taken from an adult in good health. CDR3 sequence: CAARETLSGNTIYF. The CDR3, as DNA: TGTGCCGCAAGGGAGACACTTTCTGGAAACACCATATATTTT.